This TCR beta chain comes out of a study of T cells in localized non-small cell lung cancer. The table came from immunoSEQ multiplex PCR; TCRdb's copy has only in-frame clones and leaves some out. The sample comprises almost 40,000 clones, 70% to 80% of which are singletons, and under 45% rests with the top ten. A note on this clone: Its antigen is unknown.

Notes on the study in general: As only one tumor region underwent sequencing, heterogeneity remains possible.

Germline CDR1 SGHTA, CDR2 FQGNSA. This CDR3 region has 13 residues. Trimming shortened V by 5 bases and J by 8 bases, and 13 bases separated the two germline ends. The clonotype was recovered from a woman between 35 and 75 years old with stage II squamous cell lung carcinoma. The source was PBMCs, collected before any cancer treatment. This chain connects TRBV7-2 to TRBJ1-5; no clear D. The chain's CDR3 is CASSTQVAEPQHF. CDR3 DNA: TGTGCCAGCAGCACACAAGTGGCGGAGCCCCAGCATTTT.